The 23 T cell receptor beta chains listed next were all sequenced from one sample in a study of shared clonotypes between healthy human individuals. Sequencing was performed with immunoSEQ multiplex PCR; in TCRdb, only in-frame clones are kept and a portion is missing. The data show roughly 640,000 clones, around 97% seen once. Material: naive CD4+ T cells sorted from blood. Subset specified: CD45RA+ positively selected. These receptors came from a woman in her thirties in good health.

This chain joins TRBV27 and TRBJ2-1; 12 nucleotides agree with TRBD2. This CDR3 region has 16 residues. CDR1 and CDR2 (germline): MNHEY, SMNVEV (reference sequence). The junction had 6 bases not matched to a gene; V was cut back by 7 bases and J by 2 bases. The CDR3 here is CASNSGLAGTYNEQFF. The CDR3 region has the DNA TGTGCCAGCAACTCTGGACTAGCGGGGACCTACAATGAGCAGTTCTTC.

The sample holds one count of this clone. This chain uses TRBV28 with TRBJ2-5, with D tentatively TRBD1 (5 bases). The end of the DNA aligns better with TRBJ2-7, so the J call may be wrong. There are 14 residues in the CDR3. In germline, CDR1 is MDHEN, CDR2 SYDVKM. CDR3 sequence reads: CASSGPDSSYEQYF. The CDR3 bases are TGTGCCAGCAGTGGGCCAGACAGCTCCTACGAGCAGTACTTC.

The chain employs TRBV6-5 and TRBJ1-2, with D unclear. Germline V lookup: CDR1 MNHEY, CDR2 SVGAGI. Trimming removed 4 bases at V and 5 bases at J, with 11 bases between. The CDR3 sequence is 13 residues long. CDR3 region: CASSFERDYGYTF. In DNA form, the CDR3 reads TGTGCCAGCAGTTTTGAAAGGGATTATGGCTACACCTTC.

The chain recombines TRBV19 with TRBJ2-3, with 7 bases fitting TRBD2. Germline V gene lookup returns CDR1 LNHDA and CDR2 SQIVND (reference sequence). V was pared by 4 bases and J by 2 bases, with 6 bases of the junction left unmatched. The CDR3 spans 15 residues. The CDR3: CASSKTSSPTDTQYF. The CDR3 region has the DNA TGTGCCAGTAGTAAGACTAGCTCGCCCACAGATACGCAGTATTTT.

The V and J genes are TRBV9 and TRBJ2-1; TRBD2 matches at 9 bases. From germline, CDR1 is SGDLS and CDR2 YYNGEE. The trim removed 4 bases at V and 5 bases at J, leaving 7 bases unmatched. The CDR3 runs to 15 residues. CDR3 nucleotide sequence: TGTGCCAGCAGCTCTCAGCGGGAGGCGCACAATGAGCAGTTCTTC. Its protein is CASSSQREAHNEQFF.

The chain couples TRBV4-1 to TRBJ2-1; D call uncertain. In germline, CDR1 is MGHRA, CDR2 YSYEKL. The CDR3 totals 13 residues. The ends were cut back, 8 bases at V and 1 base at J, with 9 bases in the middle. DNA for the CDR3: TGCGCCAGCGGAAGGGTTTCCTACAATGAGCAGTTCTTC. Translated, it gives CASGRVSYNEQFF.

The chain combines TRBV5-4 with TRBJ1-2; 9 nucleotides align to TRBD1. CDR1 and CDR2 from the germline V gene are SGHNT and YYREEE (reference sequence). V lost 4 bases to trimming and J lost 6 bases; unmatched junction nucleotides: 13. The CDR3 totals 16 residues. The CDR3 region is CASSLLGRTGVNGYTF. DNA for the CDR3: TGTGCCAGCAGCCTCTTGGGTCGGACAGGGGTTAATGGCTACACCTTC. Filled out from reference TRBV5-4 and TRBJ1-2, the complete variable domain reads ETGVTQSPTHLIKTRGQQVTLRCSSQSGHNTVSWYQQALGQGPQFIFQYYREEENGRGNFPPRFSGLQFPNYSSELNVNALELDDSALYLCASSLLGRTGVNGYTFGSGTRLTVV.

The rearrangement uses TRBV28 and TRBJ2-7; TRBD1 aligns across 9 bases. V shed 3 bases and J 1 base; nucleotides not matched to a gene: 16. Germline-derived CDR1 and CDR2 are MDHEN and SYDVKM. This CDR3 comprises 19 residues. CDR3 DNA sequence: TGTGCCAGCAGTTTTAGGTTATTTTTGGGGACAGGGAGTTCCTACGAGCAGTACTTC. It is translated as CASSFRLFLGTGSSYEQYF.

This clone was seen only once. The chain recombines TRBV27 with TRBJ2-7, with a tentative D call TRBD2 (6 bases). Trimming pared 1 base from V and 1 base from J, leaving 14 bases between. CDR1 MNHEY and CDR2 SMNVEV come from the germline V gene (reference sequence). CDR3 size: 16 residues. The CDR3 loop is CASSLFLVGGSYEQYF. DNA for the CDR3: TGTGCCAGCAGTTTATTCCTAGTCGGGGGTTCCTACGAGCAGTACTTC.

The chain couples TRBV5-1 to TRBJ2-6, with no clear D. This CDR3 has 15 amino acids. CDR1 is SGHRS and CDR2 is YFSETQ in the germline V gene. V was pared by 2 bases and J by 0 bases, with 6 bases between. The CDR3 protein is CASSFGGSGANVLTF. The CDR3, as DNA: TGCGCCAGCAGCTTTGGTGGCTCTGGGGCCAACGTCCTGACTTTC.

DNA of the CDR3: TGTGCCTGGATTGGTCGGGAAAGCACCGGGGAGCTGTTTTTT. Residues: CAWIGRESTGELFF. This chain links TRBV30 with TRBJ2-2, with D possibly matching TRBD2 (5 bases). Germline-derived CDR1 and CDR2 are GTSNPN and SVGIG (reference sequence). Trimming left V 4 bases short and J 4 bases short, with 13 bases between. The CDR3 runs to 14 residues.

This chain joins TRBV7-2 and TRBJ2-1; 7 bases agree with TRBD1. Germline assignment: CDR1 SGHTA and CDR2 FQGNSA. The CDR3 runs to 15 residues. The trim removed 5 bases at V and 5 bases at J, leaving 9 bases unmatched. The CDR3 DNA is TGTGCCAGCAGCCATTGGACAGGAGTTAACAATGAGCAGTTCTTC. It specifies CASSHWTGVNNEQFF.

CDR3 sequence (DNA): TGTGCCAGCAGCTCCCCCCGGATCAAGCCCCATGGCTACACCTTC. Translation gives CASSSPRIKPHGYTF. This chain joins TRBV11-2 and TRBJ1-2, with unresolved D. The CDR3 runs 15 residues. CDR1 and CDR2 (germline): SGHAT, FQNNGV. Trimming took 4 bases from V and 6 from J, leaving 18 bases between them.

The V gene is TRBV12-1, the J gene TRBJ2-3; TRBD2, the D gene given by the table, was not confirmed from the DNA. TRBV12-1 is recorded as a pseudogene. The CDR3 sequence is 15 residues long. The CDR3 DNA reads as TGTGCCAGCAGCTGCCTAGCGGGAGGGCGAGATACGCAGTATTTT. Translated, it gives CASSCLAGGRDTQYF.

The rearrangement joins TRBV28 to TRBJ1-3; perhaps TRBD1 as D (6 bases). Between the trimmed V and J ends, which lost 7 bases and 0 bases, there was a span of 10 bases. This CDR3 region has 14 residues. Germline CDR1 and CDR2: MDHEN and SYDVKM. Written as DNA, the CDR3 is TGTGCCAGCAACCTACAGGGCTCTGGAAACACCATATATTTT. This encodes CASNLQGSGNTIYF.

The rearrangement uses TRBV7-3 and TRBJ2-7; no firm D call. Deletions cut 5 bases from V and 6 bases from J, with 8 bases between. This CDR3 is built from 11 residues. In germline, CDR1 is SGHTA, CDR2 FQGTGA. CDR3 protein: CASSPHFEQYF. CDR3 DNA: TGTGCCAGCAGCCCGCACTTCGAGCAGTACTTC.

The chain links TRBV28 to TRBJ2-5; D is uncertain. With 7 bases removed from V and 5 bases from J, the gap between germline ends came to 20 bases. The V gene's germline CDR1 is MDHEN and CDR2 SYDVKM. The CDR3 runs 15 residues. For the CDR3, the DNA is TGTGCCAGCACCCCGAACGGCGGTTCGGGTGAGACCCAGTACTTC. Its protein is CASTPNGGSGETQYF.

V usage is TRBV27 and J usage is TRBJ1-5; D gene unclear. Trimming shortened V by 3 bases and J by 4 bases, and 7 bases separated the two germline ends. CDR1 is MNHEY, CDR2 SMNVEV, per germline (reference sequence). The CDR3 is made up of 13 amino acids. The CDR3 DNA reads TGTGCCAGCAGTTTCTTTCCTAATCAGCCCCAGCATTTT. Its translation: CASSFFPNQPQHF.

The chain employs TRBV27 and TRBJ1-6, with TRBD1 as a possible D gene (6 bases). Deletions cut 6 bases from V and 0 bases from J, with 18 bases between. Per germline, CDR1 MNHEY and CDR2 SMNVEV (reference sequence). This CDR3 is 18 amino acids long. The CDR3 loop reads CASSRRDIPSSYNSPLHF. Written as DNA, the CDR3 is TGTGCCAGCAGCCGTCGGGACATCCCTAGCTCCTATAATTCACCCCTCCACTTT.

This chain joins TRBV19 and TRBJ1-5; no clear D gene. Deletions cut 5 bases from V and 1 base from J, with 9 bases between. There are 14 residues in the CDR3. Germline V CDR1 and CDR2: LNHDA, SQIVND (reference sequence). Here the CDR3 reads CASSLVGSNQPQHF. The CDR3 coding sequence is TGTGCCAGTAGTCTAGTAGGGAGCAATCAGCCCCAGCATTTT.

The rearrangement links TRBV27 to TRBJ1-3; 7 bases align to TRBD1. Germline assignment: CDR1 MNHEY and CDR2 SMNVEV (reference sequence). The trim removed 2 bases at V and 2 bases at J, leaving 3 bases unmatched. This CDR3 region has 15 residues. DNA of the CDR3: TGTGCCAGCAGTTTAAAGGGGGCTACTGGAAACACCATATATTTT. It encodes CASSLKGATGNTIYF.

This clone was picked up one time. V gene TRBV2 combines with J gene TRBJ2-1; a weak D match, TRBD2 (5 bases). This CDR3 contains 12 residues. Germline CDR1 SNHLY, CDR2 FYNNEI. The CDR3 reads CASGLYRNEQFF. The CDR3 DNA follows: TGTGCAAGCGGACTGTATCGAAATGAGCAGTTCTTC.

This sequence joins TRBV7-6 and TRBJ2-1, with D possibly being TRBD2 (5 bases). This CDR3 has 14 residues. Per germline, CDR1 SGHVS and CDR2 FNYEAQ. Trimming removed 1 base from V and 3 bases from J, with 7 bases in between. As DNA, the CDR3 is TGTGCCAGCAGCTTAGGAGGGAACTACAATGAGCAGTTCTTC. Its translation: CASSLGGNYNEQFF.